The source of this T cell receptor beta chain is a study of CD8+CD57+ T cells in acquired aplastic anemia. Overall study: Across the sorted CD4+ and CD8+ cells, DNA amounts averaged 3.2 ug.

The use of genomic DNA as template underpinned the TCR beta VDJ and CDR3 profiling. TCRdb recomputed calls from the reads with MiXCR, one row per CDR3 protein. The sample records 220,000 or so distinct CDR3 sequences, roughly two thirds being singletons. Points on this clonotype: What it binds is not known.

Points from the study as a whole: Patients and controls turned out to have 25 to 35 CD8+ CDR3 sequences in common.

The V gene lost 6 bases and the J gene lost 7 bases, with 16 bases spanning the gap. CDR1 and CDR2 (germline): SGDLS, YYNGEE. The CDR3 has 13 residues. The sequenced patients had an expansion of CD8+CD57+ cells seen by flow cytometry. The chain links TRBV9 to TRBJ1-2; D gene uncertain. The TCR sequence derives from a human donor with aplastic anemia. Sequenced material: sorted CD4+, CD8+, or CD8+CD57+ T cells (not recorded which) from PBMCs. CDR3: CASTPGPTGGYTF. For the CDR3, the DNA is TGTGCCAGCACCCCGGGCCCGACCGGTGGCTACACCTTC.